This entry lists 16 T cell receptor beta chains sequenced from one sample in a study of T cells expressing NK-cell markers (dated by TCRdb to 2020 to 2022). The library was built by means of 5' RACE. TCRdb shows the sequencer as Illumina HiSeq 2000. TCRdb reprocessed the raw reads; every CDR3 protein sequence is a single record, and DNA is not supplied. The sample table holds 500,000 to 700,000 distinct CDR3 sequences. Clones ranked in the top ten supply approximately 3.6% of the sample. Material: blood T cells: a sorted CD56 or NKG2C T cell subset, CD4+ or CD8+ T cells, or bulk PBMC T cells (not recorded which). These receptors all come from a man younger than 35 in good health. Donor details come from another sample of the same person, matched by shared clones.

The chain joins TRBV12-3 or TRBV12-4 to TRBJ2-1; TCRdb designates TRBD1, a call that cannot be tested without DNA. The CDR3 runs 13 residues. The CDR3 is CASSRGTVNEQFF.

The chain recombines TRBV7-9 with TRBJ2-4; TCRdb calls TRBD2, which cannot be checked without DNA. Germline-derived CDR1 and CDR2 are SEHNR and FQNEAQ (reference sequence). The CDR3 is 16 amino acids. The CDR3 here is CASSLERGGIQNIQYF. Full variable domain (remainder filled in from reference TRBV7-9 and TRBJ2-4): DTGVSQNPRHKITKRGQNVTFRCDPISEHNRLYWYRQTLGQGPEFLTYFQNEAQLEKSRLLSDRFSAERPKGSFSTLEIQRTEQGDSAMYLCASSLERGGIQNIQYFGAGTRLSVL.

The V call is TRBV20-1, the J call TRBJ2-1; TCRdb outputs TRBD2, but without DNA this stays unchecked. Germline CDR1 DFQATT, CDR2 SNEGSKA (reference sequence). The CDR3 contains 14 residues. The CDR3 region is CSARGSGVNNEQFF.

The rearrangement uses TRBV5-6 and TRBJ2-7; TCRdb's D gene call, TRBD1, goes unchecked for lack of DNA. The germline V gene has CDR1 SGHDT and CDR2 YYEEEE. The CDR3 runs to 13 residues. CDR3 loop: CASTWTGSYEQYF.

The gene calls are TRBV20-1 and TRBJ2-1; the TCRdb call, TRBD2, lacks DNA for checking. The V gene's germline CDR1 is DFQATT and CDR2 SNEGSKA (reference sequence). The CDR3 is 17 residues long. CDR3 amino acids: CSARDVFGLAGDNEQFF.

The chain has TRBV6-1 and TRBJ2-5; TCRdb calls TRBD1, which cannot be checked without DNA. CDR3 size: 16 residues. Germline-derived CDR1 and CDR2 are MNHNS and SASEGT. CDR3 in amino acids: CASSPTAGTGWETQYF.

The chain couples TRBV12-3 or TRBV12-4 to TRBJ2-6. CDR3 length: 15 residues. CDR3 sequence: CASTPAHSGANVLTF.

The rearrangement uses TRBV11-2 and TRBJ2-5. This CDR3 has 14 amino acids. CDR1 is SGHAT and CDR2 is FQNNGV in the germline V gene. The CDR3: CASSLHRTFQTQYF. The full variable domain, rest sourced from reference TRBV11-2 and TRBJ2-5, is EAGVAQSPRYKIIEKRQSVAFWCNPISGHATLYWYQQILGQGPKLLIQFQNNGVVDDSQLPKDRFSAERLKGVDSTLKIQPAKLEDSAVYLCASSLHRTFQTQYFGPGTRLLVL.

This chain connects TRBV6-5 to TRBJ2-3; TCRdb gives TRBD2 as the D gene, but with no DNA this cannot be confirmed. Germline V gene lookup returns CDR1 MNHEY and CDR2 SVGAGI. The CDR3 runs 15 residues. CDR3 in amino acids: CASSSRRALTDTQYF.

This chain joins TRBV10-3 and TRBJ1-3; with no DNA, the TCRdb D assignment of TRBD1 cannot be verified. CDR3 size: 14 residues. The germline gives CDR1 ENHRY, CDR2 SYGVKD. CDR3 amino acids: CAVLGGIDGNTIYF.

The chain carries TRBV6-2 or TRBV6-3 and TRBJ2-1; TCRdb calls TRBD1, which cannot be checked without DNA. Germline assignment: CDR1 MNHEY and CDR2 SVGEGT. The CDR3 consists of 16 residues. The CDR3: CASSYPGQLSYNEQFF.

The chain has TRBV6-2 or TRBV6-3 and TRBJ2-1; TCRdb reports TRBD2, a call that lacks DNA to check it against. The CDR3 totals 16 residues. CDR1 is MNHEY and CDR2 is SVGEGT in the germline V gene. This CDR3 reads CASSYLLAVSYNEQFF.

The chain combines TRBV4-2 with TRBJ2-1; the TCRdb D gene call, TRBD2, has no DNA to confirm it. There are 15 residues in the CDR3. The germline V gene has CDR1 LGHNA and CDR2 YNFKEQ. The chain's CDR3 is CASSQEATSGSGEFF.

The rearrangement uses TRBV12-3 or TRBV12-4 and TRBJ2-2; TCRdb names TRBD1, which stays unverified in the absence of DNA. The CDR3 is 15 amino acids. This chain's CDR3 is CASSLDRGITGELFF.

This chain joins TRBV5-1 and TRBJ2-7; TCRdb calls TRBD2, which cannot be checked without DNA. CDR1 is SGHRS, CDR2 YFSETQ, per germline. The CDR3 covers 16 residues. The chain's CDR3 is CASSYMTSGRNSEQYF.

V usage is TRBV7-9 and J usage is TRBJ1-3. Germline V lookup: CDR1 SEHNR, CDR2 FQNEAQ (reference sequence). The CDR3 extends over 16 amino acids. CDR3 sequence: CASSLVSTGSGNTIYF.